This T cell receptor (beta chain) was identified during a study of blood T cell repertoires in COVID-19. CDR1 MNHEY and CDR2 SVGAGI come from the germline V gene. V shed 6 bases and J 6 bases; nucleotides not matched to a gene: 5. This CDR3 has 13 amino acids. This clone was recorded only once. Clones were read by immunoSEQ multiplex PCR, and TCRdb kept only the in-frame ones, dropping some. The sample records about 250,000 clones, roughly 85% being singletons. This TCR was recovered from a man aged 35 to 55 who had been exposed to COVID-19. The genes are TRBV6-5 and TRBJ2-7; 10 bases agree with TRBD1. Material for sequencing was PBMCs or T cells enriched from blood (not recorded which). The DNA for the CDR3 is TGTGCCAGCAGCCGGGACAGGGGCGCCGAGCAGTACTTC. Translation: CASSRDRGAEQYF.